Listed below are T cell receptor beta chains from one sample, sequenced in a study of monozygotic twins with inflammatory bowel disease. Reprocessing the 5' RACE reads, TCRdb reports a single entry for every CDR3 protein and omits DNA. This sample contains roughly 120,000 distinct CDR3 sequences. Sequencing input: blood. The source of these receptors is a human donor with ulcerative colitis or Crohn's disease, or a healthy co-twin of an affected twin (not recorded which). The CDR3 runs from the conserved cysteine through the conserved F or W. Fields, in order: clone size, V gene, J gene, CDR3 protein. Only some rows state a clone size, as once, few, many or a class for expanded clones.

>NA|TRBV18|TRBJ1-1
CASSPGRIEAFF
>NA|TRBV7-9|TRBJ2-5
CASSSVAGGGETQYF
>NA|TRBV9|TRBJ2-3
CASSIVGQGDTDTQYF
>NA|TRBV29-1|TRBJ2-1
CSVELRQGSDEQFF
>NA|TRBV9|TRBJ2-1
CASSTSPSSYNEQFF
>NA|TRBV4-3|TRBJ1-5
CASSQDSGRGNQPQHF
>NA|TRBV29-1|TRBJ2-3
CSLIRGASTDTQYF
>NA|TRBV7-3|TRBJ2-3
CASSSPEADTQYF
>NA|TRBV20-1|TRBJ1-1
CSARGYSEAFF
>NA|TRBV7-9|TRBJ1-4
CASSLNRDGLFF
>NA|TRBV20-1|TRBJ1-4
CSASRDRGTINEKLFF
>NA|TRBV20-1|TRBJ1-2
CSAPGQGAFGYTF
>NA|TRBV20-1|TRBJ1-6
CSARSGEGTGGSPLHF
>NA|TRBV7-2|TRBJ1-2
CASRGQYYGYTF
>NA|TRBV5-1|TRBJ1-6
CASSVKGRSSYNSPLHF
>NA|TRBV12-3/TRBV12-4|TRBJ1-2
CASRLAGESRGYTF
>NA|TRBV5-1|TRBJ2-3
CASSSTPRGRYSTDTQYF
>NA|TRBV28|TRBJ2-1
CASSLAGGNEQIF
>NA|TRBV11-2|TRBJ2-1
CASSSGLAGAYSYNEQFF
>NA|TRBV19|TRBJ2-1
CASRNRGQDSHNEQFF
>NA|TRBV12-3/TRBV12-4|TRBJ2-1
CASSLGGSDNEQFF
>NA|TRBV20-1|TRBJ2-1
CSARDHSGRSLSYNEQFF
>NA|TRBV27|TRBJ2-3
CASRQLAGAFTDTQYF
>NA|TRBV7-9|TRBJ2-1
CASSLSGGTSGWEFF
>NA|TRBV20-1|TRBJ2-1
CSASIPGLAGEQFF
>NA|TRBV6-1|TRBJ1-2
CASSGNWLATGARGYTF
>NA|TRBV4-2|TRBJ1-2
CASSQGTGLGGYTF
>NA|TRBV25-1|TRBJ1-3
CASSPRDSGNTIYF
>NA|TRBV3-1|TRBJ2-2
CASSPSLSGELFF
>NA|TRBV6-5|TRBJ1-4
CASSYGGREKLFF
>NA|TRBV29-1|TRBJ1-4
CSVGGGDEKLFF
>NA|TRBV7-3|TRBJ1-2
CASSRQGAGGGYTF
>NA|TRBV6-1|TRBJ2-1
CASSPTGSNEQFF
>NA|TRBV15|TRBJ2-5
CATSLGILETQYF
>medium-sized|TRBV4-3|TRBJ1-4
CASSQDGGTNEKLFF
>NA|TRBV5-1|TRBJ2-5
CASSPGTQETQYF
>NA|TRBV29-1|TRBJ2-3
CSVLGQERRYTDTQYF
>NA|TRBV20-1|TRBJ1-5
CSALKGQGYQPQHF
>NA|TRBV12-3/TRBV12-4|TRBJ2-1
CASTRLGRQHNEQFF
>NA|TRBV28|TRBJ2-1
CASSLRAGDGYNEQFF
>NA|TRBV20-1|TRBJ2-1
CSARPLPPRTSGGAGVEQFF
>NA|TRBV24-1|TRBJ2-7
CATIPVSRGSSYEQYF
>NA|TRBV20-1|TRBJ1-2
CSARDRGFPSYTF
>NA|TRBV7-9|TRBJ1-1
CASTLNGPNTEAFF
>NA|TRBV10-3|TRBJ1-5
CAAGPDPTNQPQHF
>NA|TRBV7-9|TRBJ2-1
CASSLGDHEQFF
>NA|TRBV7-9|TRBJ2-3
CASSPRRTSPPGDTQYF
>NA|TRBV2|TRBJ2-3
CASSGTATTQYF
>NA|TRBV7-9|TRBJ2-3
CASSQRGDTQYF
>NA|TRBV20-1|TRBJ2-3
CSASKGSTDTQYF
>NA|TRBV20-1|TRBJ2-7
CSARDIDYEQYF
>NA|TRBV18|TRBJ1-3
CASSPNGDSGNTIYF
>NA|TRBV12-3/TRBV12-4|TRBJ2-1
CASSSLNEQFF
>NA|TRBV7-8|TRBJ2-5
CASSLGRAMQETQYF
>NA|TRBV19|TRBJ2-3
CASGGAPSTDTQYF
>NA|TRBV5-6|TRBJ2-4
CASSPFRLAKNIQYF
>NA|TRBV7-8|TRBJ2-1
CASSFGGREQFF
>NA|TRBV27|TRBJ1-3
CASSLGRGPGNTIYF
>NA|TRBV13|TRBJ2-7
CASSLQYRSSYEQYF
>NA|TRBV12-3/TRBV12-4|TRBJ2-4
CASSLGGAGKNIQYF